The 18 T cell receptor beta chains reported below all come from one sample, sequenced in a study of blood T cell repertoires in COVID-19. Produced via immunoSEQ multiplex PCR; TCRdb's table is partial and in-frame only. The table shows approximately 210,000 clones, with approximately 84% occurring only once. Sequenced sample: peripheral blood. These receptors were taken from a man aged 50 to 59 with COVID-19, enrolled during active disease.

This rearrangement joins TRBV2 to TRBJ1-5; 8 bases match TRBD1. The ends lost 7 bases at V and 5 bases at J; junction bases unmatched: 13. CDR3 length: 16 amino acids. CDR1 and CDR2 (germline): SNHLY, FYNNEI. Here the CDR3 reads CASKVGPDRGHQPQHF. CDR3 bases: TGTGCCAGCAAAGTCGGACCCGACAGGGGACATCAGCCCCAGCATTTT. The full variable domain, in which reference TRBV2 and TRBJ1-5 provide the parts outside the CDR3, is EPEVTQTPSHQVTQMGQEVILRCVPISNHLYFYWYRQILGQKVEFLVSFYNNEISEKSEIFDDQFSVERPDGSNFTLKIRSTKLEDSAMYFCASKVGPDRGHQPQHFGDGTRLSIL.

V usage is TRBV24-1 and J usage is TRBJ2-5; 8 bases align to TRBD1. The J segment lost 5 bases and the V segment lost 4 bases, leaving 8 bases of the junction unmatched. The length of the CDR3 is 15 residues. Germline V gene sequence: CDR1 KGHDR, CDR2 SFDVKD. The CDR3, as DNA: TGTGCCACCAGTGACTTCGGACAGGGCGGCGAGACCCAGTACTTC. Its protein product is CATSDFGQGGETQYF.

V gene TRBV28 combines with J gene TRBJ2-7; possible D gene TRBD1, 6 bases. CDR1 and CDR2 (germline): MDHEN, SYDVKM. Between the trimmed V and J ends, which lost 5 bases and 7 bases, there was a span of 15 bases. The CDR3 has 13 amino acids. CDR3 sequence reads: CASSLNRVREQYF. The DNA for the CDR3 is TGTGCCAGCAGTCTCAACAGGGTCCGGGAGCAGTACTTC.

This sequence joins TRBV5-4 and TRBJ2-7; TRBD1 matches at 9 bases. Germline CDR1 and CDR2: SGHNT and YYREEE (reference sequence). The V segment lost 4 bases and the J segment 3 bases; nucleotides outside the gene matches: 8. This CDR3 is 15 amino acids long. CDR3 nucleotide sequence: TGTGCCAGCAGCCTACCGGGACAGGGCCTCTACGAGCAGTACTTC. Protein product: CASSLPGQGLYEQYF.

The rearrangement joins TRBV19 to TRBJ2-5; D is undetermined. In germline, CDR1 is LNHDA, CDR2 SQIVND (reference sequence). The ends were cut back, 5 bases at V and 5 bases at J, with 9 bases in the middle. The CDR3 runs to 12 residues. CDR3 nucleotide sequence: TGTGCCAGTAGTCCCTTCGGGGAGACCCAGTACTTC. It specifies CASSPFGETQYF.

V is TRBV18 and J is TRBJ2-1; TRBD2 is a possible D gene (6 bases). Germline V gene data show CDR1 as KGHSH and CDR2 as LQKENI. Trimming left V 3 bases short and J 4 bases short, with 7 bases between. The CDR3 runs 13 residues. In DNA form, the CDR3 reads TGTGCCAGCTCACCCGGGACTTACAATGAGCAGTTCTTC. Translation: CASSPGTYNEQFF.

The V call is TRBV7-5, the J call TRBJ2-7; TRBD2, the table's D call, lacks a check against the DNA. TRBV7-5 is termed a pseudogene. The CDR3 runs to 20 residues. CDR3 in amino acids: CVRSLVRTGRCLAGDYEQYF. The CDR3, as DNA: TGTGTCAGAAGCTTAGTACGGACAGGTCGGTGCCTAGCGGGGGACTACGAGCAGTACTTC.

The chain uses TRBV3-1 (or the pseudogene TRBV3-2) and TRBJ1-3, with D possibly matching TRBD1 (5 bases). Germline CDR1 and CDR2: LGHDT and YNNKEL (reference sequence). Deletions cut 1 base from V and 0 bases from J, with 13 bases between. The CDR3 has 17 residues. CDR3 in DNA: TGTGCCAGCAGCCAAGTGAGGACACCGAGCTCTGGAAACACCATATATTTT. The encoded protein is CASSQVRTPSSGNTIYF.

The rearrangement uses TRBV9 and TRBJ1-2; 8 bases align to TRBD1. Germline loops: CDR1 SGDLS, CDR2 YYNGEE. Unmatched junction bases numbered 4, after V lost 3 bases and J lost 6 bases. The CDR3 has 13 residues. The CDR3 DNA sequence: TGTGCCAGCAGCGGGACAGGGAACCATGGCTACACCTTC. Translated, it gives CASSGTGNHGYTF.

Comment on this clone: This CDR3 is also generated by other DNA sequences in the sample. The V call is TRBV24-1, the J call TRBJ1-1; D gene ambiguous. The CDR3 has 13 amino acids. Deletions cut 3 bases from V and 1 base from J, with 5 bases between. Germline-derived CDR1 and CDR2 are KGHDR and SFDVKD. CDR3 loop: CATSDPGNTEAFF. The DNA of the CDR3 is TGTGCCACCAGTGATCCCGGGAACACTGAAGCTTTCTTT.

The rearrangement joins TRBV19 to TRBJ2-7; TRBD2 aligns across 14 bases. Per the germline V gene, CDR1 is LNHDA and CDR2 is SQIVND (reference sequence). V shed 4 bases, J shed 4 bases, and the junction held 3 bases outside the gene matches. The CDR3 has 15 amino acids. Written as DNA, the CDR3 is TGTGCCAGTAGTACCGGGACTAGCGGGAGTTACGAGCAGTACTTC. Encoded protein: CASSTGTSGSYEQYF.

This clone turned up a few times. CDR3 protein: CASSHGLAGASEQFF. The CDR3 DNA is TGTGCCAGCAGCCACGGACTAGCGGGAGCTTCTGAGCAGTTCTTC. The chain uses TRBV11-2 and TRBJ2-1, with TRBD2 identical over 13 bases. Germline CDR1 and CDR2: SGHAT and FQNNGV. The CDR3 has 15 residues. J was trimmed by 9 bases and V by 5 bases; bases with no gene match: 7.

V is TRBV24-1 and J is TRBJ2-1, with 10 bases lining up with TRBD1. Losses at the gene ends were 3 bases for V and 0 bases for J; bases not matched to a gene: 4. Germline V CDR1 and CDR2: KGHDR, SFDVKD. The CDR3 is 17 amino acids. CDR3 nucleotide sequence: TGTGCCACCAGTGATCGAAGGGACAGGGGCTCCTACAATGAGCAGTTCTTC. As protein: CATSDRRDRGSYNEQFF.

V is TRBV30 and J is TRBJ2-7; a weak D match, TRBD1 (6 bases). CDR1 is GTSNPN, CDR2 SVGIG, per germline (reference sequence). V lost 2 bases and J 3 bases, leaving 11 bases between the germline ends. The CDR3 has 13 amino acids. CDR3 amino acids: CAWSRGHSYEQYF. Here the CDR3 DNA reads TGTGCCTGGAGTCGGGGACACAGCTACGAGCAGTACTTC.

V usage is TRBV28 and J usage is TRBJ1-6, with 8 nucleotides matching TRBD1. V was clipped by 3 bases and J by 5 bases; unmatched bases: 3. This CDR3 has 15 residues. Germline V gives CDR1 MDHEN, CDR2 SYDVKM. CDR3 residues: CASSFWTGNNSPLHF. DNA for the CDR3: TGTGCCAGCAGTTTCTGGACAGGGAATAATTCACCCCTCCACTTT.

This clone was recorded once. The V and J genes are TRBV7-3 and TRBJ2-3; 9 bases fit TRBD2. The ends lost 1 base at V and 6 bases at J; junction bases unmatched: 5. The CDR3 covers 15 residues. Germline assignment: CDR1 SGHTA and CDR2 FQGTGA. CDR3 protein: CASSLSGGARDTQYF. CDR3 DNA: TGTGCCAGCAGCTTAAGCGGGGGGGCCAGGGATACGCAGTATTTT.

The chain combines TRBV19 with TRBJ1-6; 9 nucleotides line up with TRBD1. Germline-derived CDR1 and CDR2 are LNHDA and SQIVND (reference sequence). The CDR3 contains 17 residues. The V gene end was trimmed by 1 base and the J gene end by 5 bases; junction bases not matched to a gene: 6. CDR3 nucleotide sequence: TGTGCCAGTAGTATAGCCACAGGGGGCGCGGATAATTCACCCCTCCACTTT. Its translation is CASSIATGGADNSPLHF.

The gene calls are TRBV5-6 and TRBJ1-1; unclear D gene. CDR1 and CDR2 from the germline V gene are SGHDT and YYEEEE. With 0 bases removed from V and 3 bases from J, the gap between germline ends came to 18 bases. The length of the CDR3 is 17 residues. The CDR3: CASSLVGLDFEDTEAFF. CDR3 coding DNA: TGTGCCAGCAGCTTGGTCGGTTTAGATTTCGAGGACACTGAAGCTTTCTTT. The full variable domain, with the rest looked up from reference TRBV5-6 and TRBJ1-1, is DAGVTQSPTHLIKTRGQQVTLRCSPKSGHDTVSWYQQALGQGPQFIFQYYEEEERQRGNFPDRFSGHQFPNYSSELNVNALLLGDSALYLCASSLVGLDFEDTEAFFGQGTRLTVV.